This TCR beta chain originates from a study of breast tumors, draining lymph nodes, adjacent tissues. Study-wide findings and caveats: Tumors had less TCR diversity than lymph nodes, more than nontumor tissue. Luminal-like breast cancer showed significantly greater tumor-nontumor repertoire similarity than basal-like breast cancer did.

The lymph nodes were axillary draining lymph nodes from breast cancer patients. Via MiXCR, TCRdb re-called the multiplex PCR reads, giving one row per CDR3 protein. The table has under 150,000 distinct CDR3 sequences, about 20% seen once. This clonotype was recorded a few times. Its antigen is as yet unknown. The CDR3 has 17 residues. V gave up 4 bases and J gave up 2 bases; unmatched junction bases: 10. The germline gives CDR1 MNHNS, CDR2 SASEGT. Material: axillary lymph node tissue. This receptor was identified in a female donor with breast cancer. Some clones in this sample may be carry-over from other donors' samples. The chain combines TRBV6-1 with TRBJ1-5, with 8 bases that match TRBD1. The CDR3 DNA reads TGTGCCAGCAGTGTCGGCAGGGGGCTTATTGGCAATCAGCCCCAGCATTTT. This encodes CASSVGRGLIGNQPQHF.